Presented here are 9 T cell receptor beta chains from one specimen sequenced in a study of T cell responses to AZD1222 COVID-19 vaccine (dated by TCRdb to the early 2020s). What this sample's time point label stands for: baseline before first vaccination. Library preparation used the immunoSEQ multiplex PCR assay. What TCRdb holds here is the immuneACCESS table cut down to in-frame rearrangements. Part of the clones is not present; checked against another copy, under half of the missing clones reflect an unresolved V gene, and the others are unexplained. This sample holds some 120,000 clones; approximately 90% were observed only once. The ten most abundant clones make up 1.3% to 1.5% of the sample. The material was peripheral blood, obtained on day 0 of AZD1222 vaccination. The receptor set was obtained from an adult in good health.

This chain connects TRBV11-2 to TRBJ2-6; D unresolved. Germline V gene sequence: CDR1 SGHAT, CDR2 FQNNGV. This CDR3 is built from 17 residues. With 1 base removed from V and 4 bases from J, the gap between germline ends came to 14 bases. Written as DNA, the CDR3 is TGTGCCAGCAGCTTAGTGGGCGTTGGTGCGGGGGCCAACGTCCTGACTTTC. It is translated as CASSLVGVGAGANVLTF.

This chain links TRBV5-1 with TRBJ1-1; 7 positions agree with TRBD1. This CDR3 comprises 15 residues. Losses at the gene ends were 4 bases for V and 0 bases for J; bases not matched to a gene: 6. In germline, CDR1 is SGHRS, CDR2 YFSETQ. This CDR3 is CASSPGQPMNTEAFF. CDR3 DNA sequence: TGCGCCAGCAGCCCGGGACAGCCGATGAACACTGAAGCTTTCTTT.

The chain couples TRBV7-2 to TRBJ2-7; D is uncertain. V lost 3 bases and J lost 0, with 9 bases in between. The germline CDR1 and CDR2 sequences are SGHTA and FQGNSA. CDR3 size: 14 residues. The CDR3 bases are TGTGCCAGCAGCTTGATGGACGGCTCCTACGAGCAGTACTTC. This encodes CASSLMDGSYEQYF. The full variable domain, in which reference TRBV7-2 and TRBJ2-7 provide the parts outside the CDR3, is GAGVSQSPSNKVTEKGKDVELRCDPISGHTALYWYRQSLGQGLEFLIYFQGNSAPDKSGLPSDRFSAERTGGSVSTLTIQRTQQEDSAVYLCASSLMDGSYEQYFGPGTRLTVT.

The chain uses TRBV4-2 and TRBJ2-3; TRBD2 matches 7 bases. V lost 4 bases, J lost 2 bases, and 6 bases stayed unmatched. In germline, CDR1 is LGHNA, CDR2 YNFKEQ. The CDR3 covers 15 residues. The CDR3, as DNA: TGTGCCAGCAGCCGGCTAGCGGCCTCCACAGATACGCAGTATTTT. It codes for CASSRLAASTDTQYF.

The rearrangement links TRBV30 to TRBJ1-2; 7 nucleotides match TRBD1. Germline CDR1 reads GTSNPN; CDR2 reads SVGIG (reference sequence). The CDR3 runs 15 residues. The V and J ends lost 5 bases and 3 bases, in that order; junction bases with no gene match: 12. This CDR3 reads CAWSRNRGSDYGYTF. CDR3 DNA sequence: TGTGCCTGGTCTCGTAACAGGGGTTCGGACTATGGCTACACCTTC.

V is TRBV12-3 or TRBV12-4 and J is TRBJ2-2, with D uncertain. V was cut by 8 bases and J by 8 bases, with 12 bases left in between. This CDR3 has 12 amino acids. CDR3 residues: CASSKKVGELFF. CDR3 nucleotide sequence: TGTGCCAGCTCGAAAAAAGTGGGGGAGCTGTTTTTT.

This clone showed up just once. The V and J genes are TRBV4-1 and TRBJ2-2, with D perhaps TRBD1 (5 bases). This CDR3 region has 18 residues. V was cut by 0 bases and J by 3 bases, with 17 bases left in between. The germline gives CDR1 MGHRA, CDR2 YSYEKL. This CDR3 is CASSQEAPPRVDTGELFF. The CDR3 bases are TGCGCCAGCAGCCAAGAGGCCCCGCCCAGGGTGGACACCGGGGAGCTGTTTTTT.

V usage is TRBV4-1 and J usage is TRBJ2-3; possibly TRBD1 for D (5 bases). CDR3 length: 16 residues. CDR1 and CDR2 (germline): MGHRA, YSYEKL. The V end lost 1 base, the J end lost 3 bases, and 14 bases lay between the germline ends. CDR3 sequence reads: CASSQAGSKATDTQYF. In DNA form, the CDR3 reads TGCGCCAGCAGCCAAGCAGGGTCGAAAGCTACAGATACGCAGTATTTT.

V usage is TRBV28 and J usage is TRBJ1-2; D call uncertain. Looked up from germline, CDR1 is MDHEN and CDR2 is SYDVKM. V was trimmed by 7 bases and J by 4 bases, leaving 13 bases between them. The CDR3 length is 13 residues. CDR3 residues: CASTLSRRYGYTF. CDR3 in DNA: TGTGCCAGCACCCTCAGTAGGCGCTATGGCTACACCTTC.